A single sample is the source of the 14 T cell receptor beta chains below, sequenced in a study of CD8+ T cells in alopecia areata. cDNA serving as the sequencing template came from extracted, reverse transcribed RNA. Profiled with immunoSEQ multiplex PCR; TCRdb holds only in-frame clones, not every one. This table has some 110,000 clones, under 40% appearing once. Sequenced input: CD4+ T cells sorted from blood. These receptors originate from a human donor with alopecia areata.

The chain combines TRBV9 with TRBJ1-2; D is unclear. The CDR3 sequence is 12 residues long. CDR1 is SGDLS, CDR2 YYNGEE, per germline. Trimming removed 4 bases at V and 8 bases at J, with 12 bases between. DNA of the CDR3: TGTGCCAGCAGCCCGACGGGAGACGGCTACACCTTC. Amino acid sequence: CASSPTGDGYTF.

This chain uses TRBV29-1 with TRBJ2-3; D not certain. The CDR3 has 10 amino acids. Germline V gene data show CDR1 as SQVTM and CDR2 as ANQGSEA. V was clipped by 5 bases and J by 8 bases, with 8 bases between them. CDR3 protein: CSVREATQYF. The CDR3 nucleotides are TGCAGCGTTAGGGAAGCTACGCAGTATTTT.

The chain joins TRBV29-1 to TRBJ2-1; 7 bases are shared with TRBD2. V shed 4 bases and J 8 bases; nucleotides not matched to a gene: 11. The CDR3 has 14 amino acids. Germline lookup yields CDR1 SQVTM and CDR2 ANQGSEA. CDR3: CSVGLGGSDHEQFF. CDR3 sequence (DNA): TGCAGCGTTGGACTCGGCGGGAGTGACCATGAGCAGTTCTTC.

The CDR3 spells CASSRGGRAPYNEQFF. The CDR3 bases are TGTGCCAGCAGCCGGGGCGGCAGGGCCCCCTACAATGAGCAGTTCTTC. The chain combines TRBV5-6 with TRBJ2-1, with D perhaps assigned TRBD1 or TRBD2 (5 bases each). V was shortened by 4 bases and J by 2 bases, with 16 bases between the two germline ends. Germline CDR1 is SGHDT and CDR2 is YYEEEE. The CDR3 contains 16 residues. Using reference TRBV5-6 and TRBJ2-1 for the parts outside the CDR3, the full variable domain is DAGVTQSPTHLIKTRGQQVTLRCSPKSGHDTVSWYQQALGQGPQFIFQYYEEEERQRGNFPDRFSGHQFPNYSSELNVNALLLGDSALYLCASSRGGRAPYNEQFFGPGTRLTVL.

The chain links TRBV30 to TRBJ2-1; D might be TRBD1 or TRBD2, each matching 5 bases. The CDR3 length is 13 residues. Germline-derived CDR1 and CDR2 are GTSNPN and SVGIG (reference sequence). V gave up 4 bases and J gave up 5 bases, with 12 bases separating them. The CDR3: CAWKGTAHNEQFF. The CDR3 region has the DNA TGTGCCTGGAAAGGGACCGCTCACAATGAGCAGTTCTTC. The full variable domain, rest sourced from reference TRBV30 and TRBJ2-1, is SQTIHQWPATLVQPVGSPLSLECTVEGTSNPNLYWYRQAAGRGLQLLFYSVGIGQISSEVPQNLSASRPQDRQFILSSKKLLLSDSGFYLCAWKGTAHNEQFFGPGTRLTVL.

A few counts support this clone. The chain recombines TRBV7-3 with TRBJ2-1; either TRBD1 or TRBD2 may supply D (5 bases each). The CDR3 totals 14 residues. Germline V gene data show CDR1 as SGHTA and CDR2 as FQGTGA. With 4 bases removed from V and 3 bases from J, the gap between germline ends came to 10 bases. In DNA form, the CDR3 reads TGTGCCAGCAGCTGGGGGTGGGGCTACAATGAGCAGTTCTTC. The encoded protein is CASSWGWGYNEQFF.

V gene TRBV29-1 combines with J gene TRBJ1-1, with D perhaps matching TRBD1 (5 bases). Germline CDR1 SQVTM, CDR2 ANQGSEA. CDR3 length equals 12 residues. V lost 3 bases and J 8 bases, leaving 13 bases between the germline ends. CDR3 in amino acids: CSVEGRGREAFF. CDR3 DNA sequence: TGCAGCGTTGAGGGGAGGGGCCGAGAAGCTTTCTTT.

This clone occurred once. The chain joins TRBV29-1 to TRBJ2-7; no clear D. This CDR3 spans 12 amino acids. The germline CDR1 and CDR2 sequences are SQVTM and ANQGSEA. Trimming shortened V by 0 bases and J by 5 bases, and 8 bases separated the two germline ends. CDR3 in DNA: TGCAGCGTTGAAGATGCACTCGACGAGCAGTACTTC. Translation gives CSVEDALDEQYF.

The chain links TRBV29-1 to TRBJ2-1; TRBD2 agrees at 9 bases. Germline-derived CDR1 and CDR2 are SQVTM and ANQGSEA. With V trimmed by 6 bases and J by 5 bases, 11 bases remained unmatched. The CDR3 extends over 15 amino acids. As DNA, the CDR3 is TGCAGCGTCCAAATAGTAGCGGGAGTCCACAATGAGCAGTTCTTC. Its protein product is CSVQIVAGVHNEQFF.

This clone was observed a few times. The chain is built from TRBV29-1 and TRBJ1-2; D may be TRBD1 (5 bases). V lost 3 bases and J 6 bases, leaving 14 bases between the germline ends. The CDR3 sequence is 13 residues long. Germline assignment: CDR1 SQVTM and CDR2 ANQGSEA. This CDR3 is CSVENPGSHGYTF. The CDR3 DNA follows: TGCAGCGTTGAGAACCCAGGGAGCCATGGCTACACCTTC.

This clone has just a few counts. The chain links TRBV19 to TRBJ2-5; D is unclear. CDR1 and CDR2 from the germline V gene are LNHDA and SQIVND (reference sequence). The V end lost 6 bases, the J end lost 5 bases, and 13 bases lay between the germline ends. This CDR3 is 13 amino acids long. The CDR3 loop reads CASSSLGRETQYF. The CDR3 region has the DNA TGTGCCAGTAGCTCTTTGGGCCGGGAGACCCAGTACTTC.

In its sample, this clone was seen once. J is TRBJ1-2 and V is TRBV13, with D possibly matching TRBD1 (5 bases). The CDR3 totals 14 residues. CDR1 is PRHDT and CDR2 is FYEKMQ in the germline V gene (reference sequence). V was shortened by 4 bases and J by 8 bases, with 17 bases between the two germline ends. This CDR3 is CASSYSGEGQGYTF. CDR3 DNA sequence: TGTGCCAGCAGCTACAGTGGGGAGGGGCAAGGCTACACCTTC. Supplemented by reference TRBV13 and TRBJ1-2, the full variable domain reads AAGVIQSPRHLIKEKRETATLKCYPIPRHDTVYWYQQGPGQDPQFLISFYEKMQSDKGSIPDRFSAQQFSDYHSELNMSSLELGDSALYFCASSYSGEGQGYTFGSGTRLTVV.

The CDR3 is CSVRPTVDYGYTF. The CDR3, as DNA: TGCAGCGTGCGCCCGACTGTGGACTATGGCTACACCTTC. This chain links TRBV29-1 with TRBJ1-2; D is ambiguous. Trimming took 6 bases from V and 3 from J, leaving 14 bases between them. Looked up from germline, CDR1 is SQVTM and CDR2 is ANQGSEA. The CDR3 length is 13 residues.

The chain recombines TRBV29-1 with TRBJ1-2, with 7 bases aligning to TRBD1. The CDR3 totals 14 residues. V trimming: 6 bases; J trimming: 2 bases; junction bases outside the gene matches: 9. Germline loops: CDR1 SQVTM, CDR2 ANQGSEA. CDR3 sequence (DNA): TGCAGCGTCGGCCGACAGGGATTGAACTATGGCTACACCTTC. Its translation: CSVGRQGLNYGYTF. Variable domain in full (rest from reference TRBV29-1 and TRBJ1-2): SAVISQKPSRDICQRGTSLTIQCQVDSQVTMMFWYRQQPGQSLTLIATANQGSEATYESGFVIDKFPISRPNLTFSTLTVSNMSPEDSSIYLCSVGRQGLNYGYTFGSGTRLTVV.